This T cell receptor (beta chain) was recovered during a study of spatial heterogeneity in lung cancer. Turning to the study itself: A total of under 80 untreated early-stage non-small cell lung cancer patients served as donors. On average, each unique TCR and UMI combination appeared more than ten times in raw reads.

To note about this clonotype: Its antigen is as yet unknown.

Study-wide results and limits: Circulating ubiquitous expanded tumor TCRs were observed more frequently at resection than at follow-up.

Trimming took off 3 bases at V and 0 bases at J, with 11 bases between the two ends. Germline assignment: CDR1 SGHVS and CDR2 FQNEAQ. The CDR3 consists of 15 residues. Time point given: blood at routine non-recurrence follow-up after resection. Sequencing was performed on whole RNA extracted from tumor and nontumor lung tissue, or from frozen PBMC, and the material was left unsorted. TCRdb redid the calling of the 5' RACE reads with MiXCR, one entry per CDR3 protein. This table holds about 120,000 distinct CDR3 sequences, 12% found once. The sample consisted of PBMCs, taken at follow-up. This chain links TRBV7-8 with TRBJ1-2; possibly TRBD1 for D (6 bases). The sequence was obtained from a male donor with early-stage non-small cell lung cancer. CDR3 DNA: TGTGCCAGCAGCTTTAGACAGGTAGCTAACTATGGCTACACCTTC. Its protein product is CASSFRQVANYGYTF.